This TCR beta chain was found in a study of cytomegalovirus exposure and HLA in healthy donors. Germline V gene data show CDR1 as MDHEN and CDR2 as SYDVKM. This CDR3 is 12 amino acids long. The J segment lost 8 bases and the V segment lost 10 bases, leaving 10 bases of the junction unmatched. This clone has a single count. Amplification used 60 Vbeta primers and 13 Jbeta primers. Sequenced by immunoSEQ multiplex PCR; TCRdb stores in-frame clones only, minus some. This table has around 150,000 clones, roughly 77% appearing once. This receptor was taken from a male donor in good health and CMV-seronegative. The chain carries TRBV28 and TRBJ1-2, with TRBD1 matching over 7 bases. Sequencing used PBMCs. In nucleotides, the CDR3 is TGTGCCATTGCGACAGGGTGGTCGGGCTACACCTTC. Residues: CAIATGWSGYTF.